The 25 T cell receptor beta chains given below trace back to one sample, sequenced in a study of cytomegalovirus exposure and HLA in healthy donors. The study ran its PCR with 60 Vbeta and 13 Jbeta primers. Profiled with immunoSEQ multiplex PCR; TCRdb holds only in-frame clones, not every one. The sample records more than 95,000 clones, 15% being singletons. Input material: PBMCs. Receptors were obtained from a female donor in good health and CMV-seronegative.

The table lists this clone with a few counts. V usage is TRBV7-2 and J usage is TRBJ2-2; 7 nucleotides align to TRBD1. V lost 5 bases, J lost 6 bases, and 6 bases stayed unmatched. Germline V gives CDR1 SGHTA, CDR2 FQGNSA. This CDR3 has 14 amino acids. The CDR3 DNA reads TGTGCCAGCAGCCTTCAACAGGGGCCCGGGGAGCTGTTTTTT. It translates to CASSLQQGPGELFF.

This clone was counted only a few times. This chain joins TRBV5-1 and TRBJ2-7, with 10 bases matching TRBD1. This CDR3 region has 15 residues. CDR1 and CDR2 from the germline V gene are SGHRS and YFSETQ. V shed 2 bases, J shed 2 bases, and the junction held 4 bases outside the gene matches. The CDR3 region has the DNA TGCGCCAGCAGCTTTAGCGGACAGGGGGCCTACGAGCAGTACTTC. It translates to CASSFSGQGAYEQYF.

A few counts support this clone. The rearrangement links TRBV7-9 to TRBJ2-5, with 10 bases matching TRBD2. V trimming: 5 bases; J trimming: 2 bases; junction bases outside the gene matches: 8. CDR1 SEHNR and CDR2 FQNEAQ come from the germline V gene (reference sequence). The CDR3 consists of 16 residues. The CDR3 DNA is TGTGCCAGCAGCCCACCGACTAGCGGGTTTCAAGAGACCCAGTACTTC. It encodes CASSPPTSGFQETQYF. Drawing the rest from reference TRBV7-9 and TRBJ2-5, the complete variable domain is DTGVSQNPRHKITKRGQNVTFRCDPISEHNRLYWYRQTLGQGPEFLTYFQNEAQLEKSRLLSDRFSAERPKGSFSTLEIQRTEQGDSAMYLCASSPPTSGFQETQYFGPGTRLLVL.

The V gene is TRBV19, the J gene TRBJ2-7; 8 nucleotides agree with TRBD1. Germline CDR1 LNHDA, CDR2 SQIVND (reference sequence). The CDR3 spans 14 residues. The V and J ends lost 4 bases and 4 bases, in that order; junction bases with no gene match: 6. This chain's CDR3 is CASSTGQGAYEQYF. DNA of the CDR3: TGTGCCAGTAGTACGGGGCAGGGGGCGTACGAGCAGTACTTC.

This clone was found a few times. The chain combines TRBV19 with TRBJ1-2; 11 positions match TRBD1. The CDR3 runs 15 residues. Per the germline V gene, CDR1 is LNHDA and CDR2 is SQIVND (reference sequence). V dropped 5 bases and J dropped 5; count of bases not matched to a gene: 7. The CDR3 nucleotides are TGTGCCAGTAGTCAGCGGACAGGGGGCGGATATGGCTACACCTTC. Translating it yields CASSQRTGGGYGYTF.

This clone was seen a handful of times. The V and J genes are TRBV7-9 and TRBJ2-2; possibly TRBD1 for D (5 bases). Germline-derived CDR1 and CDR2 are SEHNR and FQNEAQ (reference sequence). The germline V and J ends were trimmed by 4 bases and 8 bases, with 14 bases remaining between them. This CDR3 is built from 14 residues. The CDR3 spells CASSSPDIPGELFF. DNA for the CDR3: TGTGCCAGCAGCTCCCCGGACATTCCGGGGGAGCTGTTTTTT. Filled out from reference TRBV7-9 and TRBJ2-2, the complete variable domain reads DTGVSQNPRHKITKRGQNVTFRCDPISEHNRLYWYRQTLGQGPEFLTYFQNEAQLEKSRLLSDRFSAERPKGSFSTLEIQRTEQGDSAMYLCASSSPDIPGELFFGEGSRLTVL.

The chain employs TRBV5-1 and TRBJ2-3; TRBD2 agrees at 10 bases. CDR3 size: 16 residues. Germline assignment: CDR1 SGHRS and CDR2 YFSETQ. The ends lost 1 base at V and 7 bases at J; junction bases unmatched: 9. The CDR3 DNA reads TGCGCCAGCAGCTTGCAGGCTAGCGGGAGTATAAATACGCAGTATTTT. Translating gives CASSLQASGSINTQYF.

The CDR3 DNA follows: TGTGCCAGCAGCCACGACAGGGGCAATCAGCCCCAGCATTTT. As protein: CASSHDRGNQPQHF. The chain joins TRBV7-2 to TRBJ1-5; 7 positions agree with TRBD1. The CDR3 length is 14 residues. Trimming took 5 bases from V and 2 from J; bases not matched to a gene: 3. Germline CDR1 is SGHTA and CDR2 is FQGNSA.

The CDR3 nucleotides are TGCGCCAGCAGCTTGCTAGCGGAGGACATTCAGTACTTC. Amino acids: CASSLLAEDIQYF. V and J are TRBV5-1 and TRBJ2-4; 7 bases align to TRBD2. The CDR3 extends over 13 amino acids. Germline CDR1 and CDR2: SGHRS and YFSETQ. V was clipped by 1 base and J by 8 bases; unmatched bases: 3.

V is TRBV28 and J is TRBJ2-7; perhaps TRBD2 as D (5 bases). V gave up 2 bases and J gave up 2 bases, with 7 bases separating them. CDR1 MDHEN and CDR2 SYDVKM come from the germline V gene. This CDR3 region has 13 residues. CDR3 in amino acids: CASSLRGTYEQYF. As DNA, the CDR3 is TGTGCCAGCAGTTTACGGGGTACCTACGAGCAGTACTTC.

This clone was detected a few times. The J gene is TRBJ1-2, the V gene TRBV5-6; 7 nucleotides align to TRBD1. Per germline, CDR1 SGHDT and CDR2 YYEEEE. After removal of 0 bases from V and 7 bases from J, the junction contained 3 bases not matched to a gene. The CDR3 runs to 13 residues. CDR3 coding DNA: TGTGCCAGCAGCTTGGTCAGGGGGTTTGGCTACACCTTC. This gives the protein CASSLVRGFGYTF.

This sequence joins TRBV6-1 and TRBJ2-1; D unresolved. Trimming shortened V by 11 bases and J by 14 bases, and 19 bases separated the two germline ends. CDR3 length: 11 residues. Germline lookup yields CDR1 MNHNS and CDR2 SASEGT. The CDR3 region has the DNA TGTGCCGGATCTTCCCCCCGACACAAGTTCTTC. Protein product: CAGSSPRHKFF.

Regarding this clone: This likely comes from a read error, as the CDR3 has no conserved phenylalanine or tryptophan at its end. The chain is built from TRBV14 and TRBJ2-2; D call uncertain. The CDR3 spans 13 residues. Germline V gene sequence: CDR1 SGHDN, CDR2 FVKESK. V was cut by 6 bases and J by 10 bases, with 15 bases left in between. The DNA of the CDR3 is TGTGCCAGCAGTCACCATACGAGTGAGGAGCTGTTTGTT. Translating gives CASSHHTSEELFV.

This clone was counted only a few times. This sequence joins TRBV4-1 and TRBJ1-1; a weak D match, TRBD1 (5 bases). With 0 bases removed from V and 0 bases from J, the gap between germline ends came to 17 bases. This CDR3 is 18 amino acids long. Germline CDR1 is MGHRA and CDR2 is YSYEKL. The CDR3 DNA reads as TGCGCCAGCAGCCAAGAAGCCCGACAGAGGATATTGAACACTGAAGCTTTCTTT. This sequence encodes CASSQEARQRILNTEAFF.

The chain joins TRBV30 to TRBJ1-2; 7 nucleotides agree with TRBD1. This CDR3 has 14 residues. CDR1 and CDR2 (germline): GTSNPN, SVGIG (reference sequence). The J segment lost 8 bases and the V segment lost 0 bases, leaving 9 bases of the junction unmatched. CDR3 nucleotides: TGTGCCTGGAGTGTATTGGGGCAGGGGGGCGGCTACACCTTC. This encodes CAWSVLGQGGGYTF.

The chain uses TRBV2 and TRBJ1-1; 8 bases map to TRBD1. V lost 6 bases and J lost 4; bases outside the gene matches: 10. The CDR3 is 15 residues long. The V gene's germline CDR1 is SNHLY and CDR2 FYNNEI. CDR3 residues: CASSGQGVMSTEAFF. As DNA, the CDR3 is TGTGCCAGCAGCGGACAGGGCGTAATGAGCACTGAAGCTTTCTTT.

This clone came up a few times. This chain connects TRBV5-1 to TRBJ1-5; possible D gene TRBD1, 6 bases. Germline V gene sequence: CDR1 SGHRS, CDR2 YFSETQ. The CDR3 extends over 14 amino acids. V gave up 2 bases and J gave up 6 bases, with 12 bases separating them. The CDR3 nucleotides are TGCGCCAGCAGCTTAGGGACATCGGGTCAGCCCCAGCATTTT. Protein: CASSLGTSGQPQHF.

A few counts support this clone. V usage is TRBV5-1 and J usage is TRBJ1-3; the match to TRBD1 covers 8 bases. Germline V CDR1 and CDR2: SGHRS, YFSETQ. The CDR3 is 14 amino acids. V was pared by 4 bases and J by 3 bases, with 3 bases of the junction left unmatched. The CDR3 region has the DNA TGCGCCAGCAGCAGGACAGGGTTTGGAAACACCATATATTTT. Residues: CASSRTGFGNTIYF.

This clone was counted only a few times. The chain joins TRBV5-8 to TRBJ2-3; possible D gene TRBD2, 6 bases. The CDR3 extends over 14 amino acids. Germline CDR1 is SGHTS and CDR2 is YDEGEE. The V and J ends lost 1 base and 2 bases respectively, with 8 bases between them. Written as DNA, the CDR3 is TGTGCCAGCAGCTTGCCGGGAGCCACAGATACGCAGTATTTT. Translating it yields CASSLPGATDTQYF.

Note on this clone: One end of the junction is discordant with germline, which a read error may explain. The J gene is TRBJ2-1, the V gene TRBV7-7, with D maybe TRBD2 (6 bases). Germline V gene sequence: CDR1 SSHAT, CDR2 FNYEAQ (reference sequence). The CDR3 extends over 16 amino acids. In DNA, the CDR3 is TGTGCTAGCAGCCAAGGGGAGGACAAACCATACAATGAGCAGTTCTTC. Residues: CASSQGEDKPYNEQFF.

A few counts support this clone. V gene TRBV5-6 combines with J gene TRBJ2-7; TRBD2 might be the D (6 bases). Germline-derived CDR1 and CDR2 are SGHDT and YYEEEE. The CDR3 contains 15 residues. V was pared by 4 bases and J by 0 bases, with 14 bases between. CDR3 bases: TGTGCCAGCAGCCTTGGGACTGCCATCTCCTACGAGCAGTACTTC. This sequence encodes CASSLGTAISYEQYF.

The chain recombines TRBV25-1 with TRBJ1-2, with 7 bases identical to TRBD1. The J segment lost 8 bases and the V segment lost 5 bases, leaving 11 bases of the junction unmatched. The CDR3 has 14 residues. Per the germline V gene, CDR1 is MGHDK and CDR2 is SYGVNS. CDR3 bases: TGTGCCAGCAGTAAACGTGACAGGGATCAAGGCTACACCTTC. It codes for CASSKRDRDQGYTF.

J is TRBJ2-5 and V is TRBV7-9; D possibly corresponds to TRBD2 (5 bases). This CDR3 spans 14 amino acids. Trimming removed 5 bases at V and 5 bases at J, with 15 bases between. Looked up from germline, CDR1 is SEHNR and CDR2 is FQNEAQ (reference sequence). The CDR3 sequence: CASSPVGGLETQYF. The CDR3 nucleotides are TGTGCCAGCAGCCCCGTAGGCGGGTTGGAGACCCAGTACTTC.

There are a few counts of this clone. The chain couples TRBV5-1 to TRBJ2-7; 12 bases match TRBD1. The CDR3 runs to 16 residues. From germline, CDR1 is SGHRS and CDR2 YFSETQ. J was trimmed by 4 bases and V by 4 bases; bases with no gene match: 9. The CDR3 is CASSNTGTGGIYEQYF. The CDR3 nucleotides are TGCGCCAGCAGCAACACCGGGACAGGGGGCATATACGAGCAGTACTTC.

The CDR3 sequence is CASSHDRGNDEQYF. CDR3 nucleotides: TGCGCCAGCAGCCATGACAGGGGGAACGACGAGCAGTACTTC. The chain joins TRBV4-3 to TRBJ2-7, with 9 bases fitting TRBD1. Germline CDR1 is LGHNA and CDR2 is YSLEER. The CDR3 covers 14 residues. J gave up 5 bases and V 3 bases, and 5 bases lay outside the gene matches.